The rows below give T cell receptor beta chains drawn from one sample of a study of T cells in Graves' hyperthyroidism and ophthalmopathy. TCRdb reprocessed the multiplex PCR reads with MiXCR, giving one entry per CDR3 protein. The table records around 530,000 distinct CDR3 sequences, 15% to 20% of them present only once. The sample was blood. These receptors were obtained from a woman between 18 and 30 years old with Graves' ophthalmopathy. Both conserved end residues are trimmed from each CDR3.

TRBV6-1 | 13 | ASTDNTERTDTQY
TRBV19 | 16 | ASSPTGQGLISNQPQH
TRBV20-1 | 14 | SATSPMGHTNQPQH
TRBV2 | 13 | ASSVPAGETDTQY
TRBV2 | 12 | ASSLGQEIGKLF
TRBV20-1 | 13 | SARATGTGIYEQY
TRBV4-1 | 15 | ASSQDPKSPDRYEQY
TRBV6-1 | 14 | ASSPRTVRPPYGYT
TRBV30 | 13 | AWSPLAGEADTQY
TRBV28 | 11 | ASSPVDRGGYT
TRBV4-1 | 13 | ASSQAEGGHYEQY
TRBV20-1 | 12 | SARPLAGNNEQF
TRBV28 | 13 | ASSSDRVGDQPQH
TRBV9 | 12 | ASSVGGRNTEAF
TRBV7-9 | 11 | ASSLRWGYEQF
TRBV20-1 | 13 | SGLQGGVLNQPQH
TRBV9 | 14 | ASSATGQGAGQPQH
TRBV2 | 12 | ASRRSETLYEQY
TRBV7-3 | 10 | ASSFSTGELF
TRBV11-2 | 8 | ASSSRTIY
TRBV28 | 13 | ASRRLAGGGDTQY
TRBV19 | 12 | ASSITGADQPQH
TRBV9 | 14 | ASSAHIERGYNEQF
TRBV9 | 14 | ASSAAWGLGSNEQF
TRBV2 | 14 | ASSVPLAGAANEQF
TRBV6-1 | 10 | ASSDPGTEAF
TRBV6-5 | 15 | ASSYLTGAQGGGELF
TRBV13 | 14 | ASSLGLGRLNQPQH